This entry lists 5 T cell receptor beta chains sequenced from one sample in a study of blood T cell repertoires in COVID-19 (dated by TCRdb to about 2020). Library construction relied on the immunoSEQ multiplex PCR assay. TCRdb carries this immuneACCESS record with in-frame sequences only. Its versions omit some clonotypes, under half of them owing to an unresolved V gene in the studies checked, with the rest unexplained. The sample data list roughly 100,000 clones, and just under 85% of these were observed just once. The ten biggest clones cover more than 9% of the sample. Specimen: peripheral blood. These receptors were obtained from a middle-aged man with active or convalescent COVID-19.

V is TRBV3-1 (or the pseudogene TRBV3-2) and J is TRBJ2-3; TRBD1 might be the D (5 bases). From germline, CDR1 is LGHDT and CDR2 YNNKEL (reference sequence). The V gene lost 0 bases and the J gene lost 2 bases, with 15 bases spanning the gap. This CDR3 comprises 17 residues. CDR3 bases: TGTGCCAGCAGCCAAGATAAGGGGCAGTACTACACAGATACGCAGTATTTT. It is translated as CASSQDKGQYYTDTQYF.

This clone was counted once. The genes are TRBV4-1 and TRBJ2-5; D may be TRBD1 (6 bases). V was clipped by 4 bases and J by 2 bases, with 11 bases between them. Germline values: CDR1 MGHRA, CDR2 YSYEKL. CDR3 size: 14 residues. CDR3 nucleotides: TGCGCCAGCAGCCCCTCCGGGACACAAGAGACCCAGTACTTC. Encoded protein: CASSPSGTQETQYF.

The chain joins TRBV6-1 to TRBJ2-7; 7 bases match TRBD1. Germline trimming cut 3 bases from V and 3 bases from J; bases unmatched to any gene: 11. Germline values: CDR1 MNHNS, CDR2 SASEGT. The CDR3 has 16 amino acids. The CDR3 loop reads CASSDPGRGIHYEQYF. CDR3 in DNA: TGTGCCAGCAGTGACCCGGGCAGGGGGATCCACTACGAGCAGTACTTC.

The chain is built from TRBV18 and TRBJ1-3; D remains unclear. The germline V gene has CDR1 KGHSH and CDR2 LQKENI. Trimming removed 2 bases from V and 0 bases from J, with 8 bases in between. There are 15 residues in the CDR3. CDR3 sequence reads: CASSPDRGSGNTIYF. The CDR3 DNA sequence: TGTGCCAGCTCACCAGACCGGGGCTCTGGAAACACCATATATTTT.

This clone is a singleton in its sample. The genes are TRBV5-1 and TRBJ2-7, with D possibly TRBD1 on 5 matching bases. Trimming left V 1 base short and J 0 bases short, with 8 bases between. The CDR3 consists of 14 residues. From germline, CDR1 is SGHRS and CDR2 YFSETQ. The CDR3 sequence: CASSLRGTSYEQYF. CDR3 nucleotides: TGCGCCAGCAGCTTGAGGGGAACCTCCTACGAGCAGTACTTC. Full variable domain (outside the CDR3, taken from reference TRBV5-1 and TRBJ2-7): KAGVTQTPRYLIKTRGQQVTLSCSPISGHRSVSWYQQTPGQGLQFLFEYFSETQRNKGNFPGRFSGRQFSNSRSEMNVSTLELGDSALYLCASSLRGTSYEQYFGPGTRLTVT.